A single T cell receptor (beta chain) is shown here with its context. This sample was taken from a study of blood T cell repertoires in COVID-19. Study information: Sources were T cells, B-cell-depleted T cells, or PBMCs; the material itself was cDNA or gDNA.

TCRdb keeps only in-frame clones here, not all; method: immunoSEQ multiplex PCR. Counted here are roughly 90,000 clones, 80% to 85% occurring once; the ten biggest clones make up roughly 30%. This CDR3 has 16 amino acids. The germline CDR1 and CDR2 sequences are LGHDT and YNNKEL (reference sequence). The V gene end was trimmed by 1 base and the J gene end by 3 bases; junction bases not matched to a gene: 5. V and J are TRBV3-1 (or the pseudogene TRBV3-2) and TRBJ2-3, with 9 bases lining up with TRBD2. The sequenced material came from peripheral blood. The origin of this receptor is a woman over 75 with active or convalescent COVID-19. The DNA for the CDR3 is TGTGCCAGCAGCCAAGTTGCTAGCGGGACGACAGATACGCAGTATTTT. Its protein product is CASSQVASGTTDTQYF.